This entry concerns a single TCR beta chain. The sample originates from a study of PD-L1 blockade in urothelial cancer. Study in general: The authors examined blood 3 weeks (second dose) and 6 weeks after treatment start. T cells numbered a median of about 150,000 in the blood samples.

Described time point: pretreatment peripheral blood. Patient sample counts ranged from 1 to 8, pretreatment and on-treatment. Deletions cut 0 bases from V and 7 bases from J, with 14 bases between. Germline V CDR1 and CDR2: SGHNT, YYREEE (reference sequence). The CDR3 loop spans 15 amino acids. Profiled with immunoSEQ multiplex PCR; TCRdb holds only in-frame clones, not every one. The sample consists of about 88,000 clones, around 89% of them appearing once. This sequence originates from an elderly woman with urothelial cancer. V is TRBV5-4 and J is TRBJ2-1; a weak D match, TRBD1 (5 bases). The material was PBMCs, obtained around atezolizumab (anti-PD-L1) treatment. The DNA for the CDR3 is TGTGCCAGCAGCTTGGAGGGGTTTTCCGGGAATGAGCAGTTCTTC. This gives the protein CASSLEGFSGNEQFF.